These 16 T cell receptor beta chains were sequenced from one sample in a study of blood T cells in healthy people across ages. It was with a sample-barcoded 5' primer and a J-beta primer mix that a second PCR of roughly 7 to 11 cycles was run. TCRdb re-called the 5' RACE reads through MiXCR, storing one row per CDR3 protein. Among approximately 810,000 distinct CDR3 sequences, around 30% were seen once, and the ten largest hold about 18%. Sequencing was performed on blood. Receptors were obtained from a woman at least 80 years old in good health.

The chain joins TRBV18 to TRBJ2-1; 9 bases fit TRBD2. The CDR3 sequence is 22 residues long. Germline V gene data show CDR1 as KGHSH and CDR2 as LQKENI. V dropped 3 bases and J dropped 1; count of bases not matched to a gene: 22. The CDR3 DNA reads as TGTGCCAGCTCACCCGGCTCTGAGGCTAGCGGGGAAGCCGTCGGGTCCTACAATGAGCAGTTCTTC. Amino acids: CASSPGSEASGEAVGSYNEQFF.

This clonotype has just a few counts. The gene calls are TRBV5-5 and TRBJ1-1, with a possible D match to TRBD1 (6 bases). V lost 7 bases, J lost 1 base, and 17 bases lay in between. Germline CDR1 reads SGHKS; CDR2 reads YYEKEE (reference sequence). The CDR3 sequence is 15 residues long. The CDR3 nucleotides are TGTGCCAGCTCGAAAGGACAGAGATCGAACACTGAAGCTTTCTTT. Protein: CASSKGQRSNTEAFF.

The chain recombines TRBV7-9 with TRBJ1-5; D ambiguous. Deletions cut 3 bases from V and 10 bases from J, with 10 bases between. Germline loops: CDR1 SEHNR, CDR2 FQNEAQ (reference sequence). The CDR3 spans 12 residues. The CDR3 DNA follows: TGTGCCAGCAGCTTGAGTACCAGTCCCCAGCATTTT. Protein sequence: CASSLSTSPQHF.

This clonotype was counted ten times or more. The rearrangement uses TRBV18 and TRBJ2-7; 9 bases agree with TRBD1. Trimming took 0 bases from V and 5 from J; bases not matched to a gene: 17. Germline V gene sequence: CDR1 KGHSH, CDR2 LQKENI. The CDR3 runs to 19 residues. This CDR3 reads CASSPPNPVLDGQGNEQYF. CDR3 sequence (DNA): TGTGCCAGCTCACCACCGAACCCCGTCTTAGATGGACAGGGGAACGAGCAGTACTTC.

The chain carries TRBV5-1 and TRBJ2-5; no clear D gene. V lost 0 bases, J lost 7 bases, and 7 bases lay in between. The CDR3 contains 12 residues. Germline V gene lookup returns CDR1 SGHRS and CDR2 YFSETQ. This chain's CDR3 is CASSLEEGTQYF. Here the CDR3 DNA reads TGCGCCAGCAGCTTGGAGGAAGGGACCCAGTACTTC.

The chain combines TRBV6-5 with TRBJ1-2; 9 bases are a match to TRBD1. Trimming cost V 0 bases and J 4 bases; bases outside gene matches: 6. CDR1 is MNHEY, CDR2 SVGAGI, per germline. This CDR3 comprises 16 residues. The chain's CDR3 is CASSYSRTGGIYGYTF. CDR3 sequence (DNA): TGTGCCAGCAGTTACTCGAGAACAGGGGGCATCTATGGCTACACCTTC.

This clonotype appeared a single time. The junction and the germline gene differ at one end; a read error may be behind it. The rearrangement uses TRBV6-1 and TRBJ2-1, with 10 positions matching TRBD2. Germline lookup yields CDR1 MNHNS and CDR2 SASEGT. The CDR3 sequence is 15 residues long. The chain's CDR3 is CAGRLAGGRYNEQFF. Written as DNA, the CDR3 is TGTGCCGGCAGGTTAGCGGGGGGCCGATACAATGAGCAGTTCTTC.

Concerning this clonotype itself: A single base separates this from a much larger clone, so it may be a read error. CDR3 DNA: TGTGCCAGCAGTTGGCTAAGCGGGGGAACCAACAATGAGCAGTACTTC. Its translation: CASSWLSGGTNNEQYF. The chain combines TRBV6-2 or TRBV6-3 with TRBJ2-5; TRBD2 aligns across 8 bases. J was trimmed by 11 bases and V by 4 bases; bases with no gene match: 18. The CDR3 totals 16 residues. Looked up from germline, CDR1 is MNHEY and CDR2 is SVGEGT.

This clonotype occurred many times. The rearrangement uses TRBV5-4 and TRBJ1-2; possibly TRBD1 for D (5 bases). Germline CDR1 and CDR2: SGHNT and YYREEE (reference sequence). V was shortened by 2 bases and J by 9 bases, with 17 bases between the two germline ends. The CDR3 has 14 residues. DNA of the CDR3: TGTGCCAGCAGCTTCCGAAGGGCGGGGGAGAGCTACACCTTC. Encoded protein: CASSFRRAGESYTF.

J is TRBJ2-7 and V is TRBV5-1, with no clear D. Germline V gene data show CDR1 as SGHRS and CDR2 as YFSETQ. The CDR3 consists of 14 residues. Trimming shortened V by 4 bases and J by 5 bases, and 16 bases separated the two germline ends. CDR3 nucleotides: TGCGCCAGCAGCCGAACACCTCGACAAAACGAGCAGTACTTC. It yields the protein CASSRTPRQNEQYF.

This clonotype was recorded a few times. Sequence at one end of the junction differs from germline and may be a read error. This chain connects TRBV2 to TRBJ2-2; weak D call: TRBD1 (6 bases). This CDR3 is 14 amino acids long. Germline lookup yields CDR1 SNHLY and CDR2 FYNNEI. CDR3 residues: CASSERGTTGEPFF. CDR3 sequence (DNA): TGTGCCAGCAGTGAGAGGGGGACCACCGGGGAGCCGTTTTTT. Filled out from reference TRBV2 and TRBJ2-2, the complete variable domain reads EPEVTQTPSHQVTQMGQEVILRCVPISNHLYFYWYRQILGQKVEFLVSFYNNEISEKSEIFDDQFSVERPDGSNFTLKIRSTKLEDSAMYFCASSERGTTGEPFFGEGSRLTVL.

The rearrangement links TRBV29-1 to TRBJ1-5, with D perhaps TRBD1 (6 bases). The length of the CDR3 is 13 residues. Germline V lookup: CDR1 SQVTM, CDR2 ANQGSEA. V dropped 7 bases and J dropped 1 base, with 11 bases sitting between them. The CDR3 nucleotides read TGCAGCGCTGGGACAACCAGCAATCAGCCCCAGCATTTT. This gives the protein CSAGTTSNQPQHF.

To note about this clonotype: A much larger clone lies a single base off, so this may be a read error. This chain links TRBV7-9 with TRBJ2-1; 7 nucleotides line up with TRBD1. Germline CDR1 and CDR2: SEHNR and FQNEAQ (reference sequence). The CDR3 is 20 residues long. The junction had 30 bases not matched to a gene; V was cut back by 10 bases and J by 6 bases. Written as DNA, the CDR3 is TGTGCCAACAGTCGGGACAGAAGTACAAAGCTCCTAAAAGCCCCCAATGAGCAGTTCTTC. Amino acids: CANSRDRSTKLLKAPNEQFF.

Turning to this clonotype: It may be a read error: a sequence one base away is much more abundant. V is TRBV7-2 and J is TRBJ2-5; 7 bases are a match to TRBD1. The V gene end was trimmed by 5 bases and the J gene end by 11 bases; junction bases not matched to a gene: 17. The CDR3 totals 15 residues. The germline gives CDR1 SGHTA, CDR2 FQGNSA. The CDR3 nucleotides read TGTGCCAGCAGCCAGACAGGGCAAGAGCACAATGAGCAGTACTTC. Amino acids: CASSQTGQEHNEQYF.

This clonotype has a count of ten or more. The J gene is TRBJ2-5, the V gene TRBV6-6, with 8 bases that match TRBD2. The J call could be wrong; TRBJ2-7 is a better fit for the DNA end. Per germline, CDR1 MNHNY and CDR2 SVGAGI (reference sequence). This CDR3 comprises 13 residues. Here the CDR3 reads CASDPGTSVEQYF. In DNA, the CDR3 is TGTGCCAGCGATCCCGGGACTAGTGTCGAGCAGTACTTC.

This clonotype occurred many times. The rearrangement links TRBV7-8 to TRBJ2-5; 11 bases line up with TRBD2. Per germline, CDR1 SGHVS and CDR2 FQNEAQ. The length of the CDR3 is 15 residues. V was clipped by 3 bases and J by 3 bases; unmatched bases: 3. Written as DNA, the CDR3 is TGTGCCAGCAGCTTTAGCGGGGGGGCTAAAGAGACCCAGTACTTC. Its protein product is CASSFSGGAKETQYF.